These 16 T cell receptor beta chains were all obtained from the same sample, sequenced in a study of blood T cell repertoires in COVID-19. The protocol was immunoSEQ multiplex PCR, while the TCRdb copy is restricted to in-frame clones and leaves out a portion. Counted here are fewer than 300,000 clones, about nine tenths occurring once; the ten biggest clones make up around 1.1%. The sample consisted of PBMCs or T cells enriched from blood (not recorded which). These receptors came from a woman younger than 45 who had recovered from COVID-19.

V and J are TRBV5-1 and TRBJ2-5; D may be TRBD1 (5 bases). Germline V lookup: CDR1 SGHRS, CDR2 YFSETQ. The CDR3 has 13 residues. V was clipped by 2 bases and J by 1 base, with 6 bases between them. CDR3: CASSFDSQETQYF. CDR3 sequence (DNA): TGCGCCAGCAGCTTTGACAGCCAAGAGACCCAGTACTTC.

This clone was detected once. The V gene is TRBV6-5, the J gene TRBJ2-7; 7 nucleotides match TRBD2. CDR1 and CDR2 from the germline V gene are MNHEY and SVGAGI. V shed 3 bases, J shed 0 bases, and the junction held 5 bases outside the gene matches. This CDR3 spans 15 amino acids. The CDR3 reads CASSYAGGSSYEQYF. Written as DNA, the CDR3 is TGTGCCAGCAGTTATGCCGGGGGGAGCTCCTACGAGCAGTACTTC.

The chain recombines TRBV28 with TRBJ2-1; 10 nucleotides line up with TRBD1. Germline V lookup: CDR1 MDHEN, CDR2 SYDVKM. V dropped 5 bases and J dropped 3; count of bases not matched to a gene: 7. The CDR3 length is 16 residues. The CDR3 DNA follows: TGTGCCAGCAGTACCTCCGGGACAGGGGTCTACAATGAGCAGTTCTTC. Protein product: CASSTSGTGVYNEQFF.

V and J are TRBV9 and TRBJ2-7, with 8 bases matching TRBD2. Trimming at V came to 3 bases and at J to 6 bases, leaving 17 bases not matched to a gene. Germline CDR1 SGDLS, CDR2 YYNGEE. The length of the CDR3 is 17 residues. The DNA for the CDR3 is TGTGCCAGCAGCGAACGGGGGGGAGACAGCAGGTTTAGCGAGCAGTACTTC. This sequence encodes CASSERGGDSRFSEQYF.

A note on this clone: Distinct nucleotide sequences in the sample also encode this CDR3. CDR3 sequence reads: CASSIVPGNTEAFF. DNA of the CDR3: TGTGCCAGTAGTATAGTCCCAGGGAACACTGAAGCTTTCTTT. V gene TRBV19 combines with J gene TRBJ1-1, with unresolved D. Trimming shortened V by 1 base and J by 1 base, and 7 bases separated the two germline ends. Germline lookup yields CDR1 LNHDA and CDR2 SQIVND (reference sequence). The CDR3 has 14 residues.

The rearrangement uses TRBV5-5 and TRBJ2-5; D is unclear. The ends were cut back, 1 base at V and 1 base at J, with 5 bases in the middle. This CDR3 is built from 13 residues. Germline assignment: CDR1 SGHKS and CDR2 YYEKEE (reference sequence). The CDR3 DNA sequence: TGTGCCAGCAGCTTGCCAGTCCAAGAGACCCAGTACTTC. Its translation: CASSLPVQETQYF.

This chain connects TRBV7-3 to TRBJ2-2; a possible D gene is TRBD1 (5 bases). Germline lookup yields CDR1 SGHTA and CDR2 FQGTGA. V was clipped by 2 bases and J by 6 bases, with 16 bases between them. The CDR3 contains 16 residues. The chain's CDR3 is CASSLRRPGHPGELFF. DNA of the CDR3: TGTGCCAGCAGCTTACGACGGCCAGGGCATCCCGGGGAGCTGTTTTTT. The complete variable domain, with remaining parts taken from reference TRBV7-3 and TRBJ2-2, reads GAGVSQTPSNKVTEKGKYVELRCDPISGHTALYWYRQSLGQGPEFLIYFQGTGAADDSGLPNDRFFAVRPEGSVSTLKIQRTERGDSAVYLCASSLRRPGHPGELFFGEGSRLTVL.

The chain recombines TRBV19 with TRBJ1-1; D ambiguous. Trimming shortened V by 4 bases and J by 1 base, and 4 bases separated the two germline ends. The CDR3 has 12 amino acids. Germline CDR1 LNHDA, CDR2 SQIVND (reference sequence). The CDR3 DNA is TGTGCCAGTAGTACCCGGAACACTGAAGCTTTCTTT. Protein product: CASSTRNTEAFF.

J is TRBJ2-3 and V is TRBV7-2, with a tentative D call TRBD2 (5 bases). The germline CDR1 and CDR2 sequences are SGHTA and FQGNSA. The CDR3 has 14 residues. The germline V and J ends were trimmed by 1 base and 1 base, with 6 bases remaining between them. The CDR3 reads CASSLGLRTDTQYF. CDR3 in DNA: TGTGCCAGCAGCTTAGGACTACGCACAGATACGCAGTATTTT. Looking up the rest from reference TRBV7-2 and TRBJ2-3 gives the full variable domain: GAGVSQSPSNKVTEKGKDVELRCDPISGHTALYWYRQSLGQGLEFLIYFQGNSAPDKSGLPSDRFSAERTGGSVSTLTIQRTQQEDSAVYLCASSLGLRTDTQYFGPGTRLTVL.

This clone was observed a single time. V is TRBV7-2 and J is TRBJ1-3; D is undetermined. There are 13 residues in the CDR3. Trimming took 0 bases from V and 8 from J, leaving 8 bases between them. Looked up from germline, CDR1 is SGHTA and CDR2 is FQGNSA. Written as DNA, the CDR3 is TGTGCCAGCAGCTTAGCGGCGGGTGACACCATATATTTT. Encoded protein: CASSLAAGDTIYF.

This chain connects TRBV10-1 to TRBJ2-1; possibly TRBD2 for D (5 bases). The CDR3 length is 14 residues. The germline CDR1 and CDR2 sequences are WNHNN and SYGVQD (reference sequence). Deletions cut 0 bases from V and 9 bases from J, with 12 bases between. CDR3 region: CASSESATTREQFF. CDR3 nucleotides: TGCGCCAGCAGTGAGTCGGCGACTACCCGTGAGCAGTTCTTC.

The J gene is TRBJ2-1, the V gene TRBV9, with 9 bases that match TRBD2. This CDR3 is built from 17 residues. The V gene's germline CDR1 is SGDLS and CDR2 YYNGEE. After removal of 0 bases from V and 9 bases from J, the junction contained 13 bases not matched to a gene. This chain's CDR3 is CASSVGSSGSFNTEQFF. DNA for the CDR3: TGTGCCAGCAGCGTAGGAAGTAGCGGGAGTTTTAATACTGAGCAGTTCTTC.

The V gene is TRBV7-3, the J gene TRBJ2-5; TRBD1 is a possible D gene (5 bases). The V gene's germline CDR1 is SGHTA and CDR2 FQGTGA. V shed 0 bases and J shed 5 bases, with 13 bases lying between them. This CDR3 region has 15 residues. The chain's CDR3 is CASSLTTGVMETQYF. The CDR3 coding sequence is TGTGCCAGCAGCTTAACAACAGGTGTCATGGAGACCCAGTACTTC. The full variable domain, its missing parts supplied by reference TRBV7-3 and TRBJ2-5, is GAGVSQTPSNKVTEKGKYVELRCDPISGHTALYWYRQSLGQGPEFLIYFQGTGAADDSGLPNDRFFAVRPEGSVSTLKIQRTERGDSAVYLCASSLTTGVMETQYFGPGTRLLVL.

CDR3 DNA: TGTGCCAGCTCACCTTTCGACAGGGGACCTGGAAACACCATATATTTT. Amino acids: CASSPFDRGPGNTIYF. The V gene is TRBV18, the J gene TRBJ1-3, with 8 nucleotides matching TRBD1. With V trimmed by 3 bases and J by 2 bases, 6 bases remained unmatched. The CDR3 length is 16 residues. Germline lookup yields CDR1 KGHSH and CDR2 LQKENI.

This chain links TRBV28 with TRBJ1-1; 7 bases match TRBD1. Germline trimming cut 6 bases from V and 1 base from J; bases unmatched to any gene: 8. This CDR3 contains 15 residues. Per germline, CDR1 MDHEN and CDR2 SYDVKM. The CDR3 DNA is TGTGCCAGCAGCCCACCGAGACAGGGGAACACTGAAGCTTTCTTT. Amino acid sequence: CASSPPRQGNTEAFF.

The chain joins TRBV11-3 to TRBJ2-1, with D possibly TRBD2 on 6 matching bases. The CDR3 totals 17 residues. The germline V gene encodes CDR1 SGHNT and CDR2 YENEEA. V was shortened by 1 base and J by 0 bases, with 13 bases between the two germline ends. The CDR3: CASSLVSGGSSYNEQFF. Written as DNA, the CDR3 is TGTGCCAGCAGCTTAGTTTCTGGGGGGAGCTCCTACAATGAGCAGTTCTTC.